The TCR beta chain under discussion was sequenced for a study of T-cell memory formation after mild COVID-19. Germline CDR1 reads SGHRS; CDR2 reads YFSETQ. The CDR3 consists of 14 residues. Using constant-segment primers, 5'RACE produced TCR alpha and TCR beta cDNA libraries carrying sample barcodes and UMIs. TCRdb reanalysed the 5' RACE reads using MiXCR and keeps one entry per CDR3 protein. The sample holds roughly 620,000 distinct CDR3 sequences, approximately 19% seen once. This clonotype has a count of ten or more. A read error may account for a junction end that differs from germline. The sequenced sample consisted of PBMCs or a T cell subset sorted from them (not recorded which). This TCR was recovered from an adult woman who had mild COVID-19 (a few samples of this study predate the infection). Cell type and time point are not known. This chain links TRBV5-1 with TRBJ2-7; 7 bases are a match to TRBD2. CDR3 nucleotide sequence: TGTGCCAGCAGCTTAGCGGGCGGGACCTACGAGCAGTACTTC. It is translated as CASSLAGGTYEQYF.